These T cell receptor beta chains were read from a single sample in a study of blood T cell repertoires in COVID-19. Clones were read by immunoSEQ multiplex PCR, and TCRdb kept only the in-frame ones, dropping some. The table has approximately 300,000 clones, around nine tenths seen once. Sequenced sample: PBMCs or T cells enriched from blood (not recorded which). The receptors come from a woman in her twenties or thirties who had recovered from COVID-19. Both conserved end residues are trimmed from each CDR3.

V gene: TRBV5-1; CDR3 protein: ASSVGDRDEQY
V gene: TRBV7-8; CDR3 protein: ASSPQGAGAYEQY
V gene: TRBV9; CDR3 protein: ASSPTRLAGAPGELF
V gene: TRBV7-2; CDR3 protein: ASSSSRRAAGTGELF
V gene: TRBV9; CDR3 protein: ASSVGQGAGGYT
V gene: TRBV11-1; CDR3 protein: ASSLTGGEQY
V gene: TRBV29-1; CDR3 protein: SVELVQTYGYT
V gene: TRBV12-3/TRBV12-4; CDR3 protein: ASSLSGGLEAF
V gene: TRBV3-1/TRBV3-2; CDR3 protein: ASSQDPADNSPLH
V gene: TRBV20-1; CDR3 protein: SARDNHEQF
V gene: TRBV3-1/TRBV3-2; CDR3 protein: ASSQVGSVNSPLH
V gene: TRBV30; CDR3 protein: AWRMKARWYNEQF
V gene: TRBV3-1/TRBV3-2; CDR3 protein: ASSHRGNTEAF
V gene: TRBV30; CDR3 protein: AWNPGAGYT
V gene: TRBV7-2; CDR3 protein: ASSFRGRYNEQF
V gene: TRBV12-3/TRBV12-4; CDR3 protein: ASSWGMNTEAF
V gene: TRBV7-9; CDR3 protein: ASRASLGAGETQY
V gene: TRBV7-3; CDR3 protein: ASSLAGGPTDTQY
V gene: TRBV10-3; CDR3 protein: AISEERETEAF
V gene: TRBV11-2; CDR3 protein: ASSTYRGLFGNTIY
V gene: TRBV29-1; CDR3 protein: SVVLQASSYEQY
V gene: TRBV19; CDR3 protein: ASSMGASGGTSTDTQY
V gene: TRBV15; CDR3 protein: ATSRGGSTYEQY
V gene: TRBV2; CDR3 protein: ASIPGQLNYGYT
V gene: TRBV5-1; CDR3 protein: ASSLVVSGNYGYT
V gene: TRBV23-1; CDR3 protein: ATTPRQRYEQY
V gene: TRBV18; CDR3 protein: ASSPSRAGNQPQH
V gene: TRBV19; CDR3 protein: ASGTGSRSYQPQH
V gene: TRBV7-9; CDR3 protein: ASSFLTGTGTYEQY
V gene: TRBV2; CDR3 protein: ASSEGGLGNEKLF
V gene: TRBV19; CDR3 protein: ASSIGPGVTEAF
V gene: TRBV9; CDR3 protein: ASSVGLRMGARDTEAF
V gene: TRBV9; CDR3 protein: ASSVEGQGAGGYT
V gene: TRBV19; CDR3 protein: ASSPREGARGNEQF
V gene: TRBV6-7; CDR3 protein: ASSYPPHRTGGRSGTGELF
V gene: TRBV19; CDR3 protein: ASSIDRDTEAF
V gene: TRBV6-5; CDR3 protein: ASSRDIYSYEQY
V gene: TRBV5-4; CDR3 protein: ASSLGVGPWYEQF
V gene: TRBV5-5; CDR3 protein: ASSFPGTGVTEAF
V gene: TRBV7-9; CDR3 protein: ASSREDRGYNEQF
V gene: TRBV4-2; CDR3 protein: ASSHPGQGSSRYNSPLH
V gene: TRBV3-1/TRBV3-2; CDR3 protein: ASSQGENTIY
V gene: TRBV4-3; CDR3 protein: ASSLGTGGSEAF
V gene: TRBV24-1; CDR3 protein: ATSDLAGTQY
V gene: TRBV27; CDR3 protein: ASSSLRTGGEKLF
V gene: TRBV10-3; CDR3 protein: ANRETLTSPLH
V gene: TRBV6-5; CDR3 protein: ASSYGAYNEQF
V gene: TRBV3-1/TRBV3-2; CDR3 protein: ASSPRHRGASYEQY
V gene: TRBV24-1; CDR3 protein: ATSDPSGTYNEQF
V gene: TRBV6-2/TRBV6-3; CDR3 protein: ASSYSDSKEKLF
V gene: TRBV18; CDR3 protein: ASSPIGLAGGTDTQY
V gene: TRBV3-1/TRBV3-2; CDR3 protein: ASSPPRTVSGETQY
V gene: TRBV7-2; CDR3 protein: ASRPQGGNYGYT
V gene: TRBV4-3; CDR3 protein: ASSQQGAGTDTQY
V gene: TRBV13; CDR3 protein: ASSSTSNRGYLDPARGYT
V gene: TRBV5-1; CDR3 protein: ASSPGAGENYGYT
V gene: TRBV29-1; CDR3 protein: SVEGTGVPGANVLT
V gene: TRBV9; CDR3 protein: ASSVVDRGPSGYT
V gene: TRBV5-1; CDR3 protein: ASSVSGGAETQY
V gene: TRBV19; CDR3 protein: ASSITLGQGNQPQH